What follows are 24 T cell receptor beta chains derived from one specimen sequenced in a study of control samples from healthy donors and cancer patients. Assay: immunoSEQ multiplex PCR; the TCRdb copy retains only in-frame clones and omits some. The sample holds 150,000 to 200,000 clones, around 88% seen once. The specimen sequenced was blood. The receptors were sampled from a woman in her twenties or thirties in good health.

V is TRBV19 and J is TRBJ2-1; TRBD2 matches 8 bases. CDR3 length equals 16 residues. In germline, CDR1 is LNHDA, CDR2 SQIVND (reference sequence). Trimming cost V 1 base and J 0 bases; bases outside gene matches: 2. CDR3 in amino acids: CASSIVSGSSYNEQFF. As DNA, the CDR3 is TGTGCCAGTAGTATAGTGAGCGGGAGCTCCTACAATGAGCAGTTCTTC.

The rearrangement links TRBV28 to TRBJ2-2; D possibly corresponds to TRBD1 (6 bases). This CDR3 spans 15 amino acids. V lost 8 bases to trimming and J lost 5 bases, with 18 bases between them. Germline CDR1 reads MDHEN; CDR2 reads SYDVKM. The CDR3 sequence: CASRSRGSGTGELFF. The CDR3, as DNA: TGTGCCAGCCGTTCAAGGGGGAGCGGTACCGGGGAGCTGTTTTTT. The full variable domain, with the rest looked up from reference TRBV28 and TRBJ2-2, is DVKVTQSSRYLVKRTGEKVFLECVQDMDHENMFWYRQDPGLGLRLIYFSYDVKMKEKGDIPEGYSVSREKKERFSLILESASTNQTSMYLCASRSRGSGTGELFFGEGSRLTVL.

CDR3 sequence: CASSQDPFVQSSPLHF. CDR3 nucleotides: TGCGCCAGCAGCCAAGACCCCTTCGTACAAAGCTCACCCCTCCACTTT. V gene TRBV4-1 combines with J gene TRBJ1-6, with D uncertain. From germline, CDR1 is MGHRA and CDR2 YSYEKL. The CDR3 spans 16 residues. V gave up 0 bases and J gave up 10 bases, with 16 bases separating them.

V gene TRBV12-3 or TRBV12-4 combines with J gene TRBJ1-4; no clear D gene. The CDR3 contains 12 residues. Between the trimmed V and J ends, which lost 1 base and 8 bases, there was a span of 5 bases. The CDR3 here is CASSLVREKLFF. In DNA form, the CDR3 reads TGTGCCAGCAGTTTAGTAAGGGAAAAACTGTTTTTT.

The chain carries TRBV1 and TRBJ1-1; the table's D gene call, TRBD1, was not cross checked with the DNA. TRBV1 has pseudogene status. The CDR3 is made up of 17 amino acids. The DNA for the CDR3 is TGCACCAGCAGCCCAGGGGGGTTAAGTGAAATGAACACTGAAGCTTTCTTT. Its translation: CTSSPGGLSEMNTEAFF.

The chain has TRBV11-2 and TRBJ1-1; D is unresolved. The CDR3 loop spans 13 amino acids. Germline V gives CDR1 SGHAT, CDR2 FQNNGV. V lost 3 bases and J 3 bases, leaving 8 bases between the germline ends. In DNA form, the CDR3 reads TGTGCCAGCAGCTTGGGCTGGGACACTGAAGCTTTCTTT. This translates into CASSLGWDTEAFF.

The chain employs TRBV7-2 and TRBJ1-6, with 8 bases that match TRBD1. CDR1 and CDR2 from the germline V gene are SGHTA and FQGNSA. The J segment lost 8 bases and the V segment lost 1 base, leaving 4 bases of the junction unmatched. CDR3 length: 15 amino acids. CDR3: CASSLVQGQDSPLHF. The CDR3 coding sequence is TGTGCCAGCAGCTTAGTCCAGGGACAGGATTCACCCCTCCACTTT.

Of note for this clone: One end of the junction fails to match germline, which may point to a read error. This chain connects TRBV7-7 to TRBJ2-7, with 10 bases matching TRBD2. Germline V gives CDR1 SSHAT, CDR2 FNYEAQ (reference sequence). CDR3 size: 19 residues. CDR3 bases: TGTGCTAGCAGCTTAGATGGGACGGCCGGGACTAGCGTGCGCTACGAGCAGTACTTC. It is translated as CASSLDGTAGTSVRYEQYF. The whole variable domain, filled in from reference TRBV7-7 and TRBJ2-7, reads GAGVSQSPRYKVTKRGQDVTLRCDPISSHATLYWYQQALGQGPEFLTYFNYEAQPDKSGLPSDRFSAERPEGSISTLTIQRTEQRDSAMYRCASSLDGTAGTSVRYEQYFGPGTRLTVT.

This chain joins TRBV28 and TRBJ2-3; 12 bases are shared with TRBD2. This CDR3 spans 15 amino acids. The junction had 4 bases not matched to a gene; V was cut back by 5 bases and J by 4 bases. The germline V gene has CDR1 MDHEN and CDR2 SYDVKM. This CDR3 reads CASSPSGRAPDTQYF. The DNA of the CDR3 is TGTGCCAGCAGTCCTAGCGGGAGGGCCCCAGATACGCAGTATTTT.

The chain couples TRBV5-1 to TRBJ2-1; TRBD2 is a possible D gene (5 bases). CDR3 size: 13 residues. V was clipped by 0 bases and J by 5 bases, with 6 bases between them. Germline CDR1 reads SGHRS; CDR2 reads YFSETQ. This CDR3 is CASSLVLDNEQFF. The CDR3 DNA follows: TGCGCCAGCAGCTTGGTACTAGACAATGAGCAGTTCTTC. The full variable domain, in which reference TRBV5-1 and TRBJ2-1 provide the parts outside the CDR3, is KAGVTQTPRYLIKTRGQQVTLSCSPISGHRSVSWYQQTPGQGLQFLFEYFSETQRNKGNFPGRFSGRQFSNSRSEMNVSTLELGDSALYLCASSLVLDNEQFFGPGTRLTVL.

The rearrangement joins TRBV30 to TRBJ2-3; D possibly corresponds to TRBD1 (6 bases). Germline assignment: CDR1 GTSNPN and CDR2 SVGIG (reference sequence). Trimming removed 6 bases at V and 3 bases at J, with 16 bases between. This CDR3 region has 14 residues. DNA of the CDR3: TGTGCCTGCACCACAGGGAGTCGGACAGATACGCAGTATTTT. This translates into CACTTGSRTDTQYF.

The chain links TRBV27 to TRBJ2-1, with D perhaps TRBD1 (6 bases). Germline assignment: CDR1 MNHEY and CDR2 SMNVEV (reference sequence). V lost 5 bases, J lost 0 bases, and 11 bases lay in between. The CDR3 runs to 15 residues. CDR3 coding DNA: TGTGCCAGCAGTCCGACAGGCGGCTCCTACAATGAGCAGTTCTTC. Protein: CASSPTGGSYNEQFF.

V gene TRBV27 combines with J gene TRBJ1-2, with D unresolved. The germline gives CDR1 MNHEY, CDR2 SMNVEV (reference sequence). V was shortened by 7 bases and J by 3 bases, with 18 bases between the two germline ends. CDR3 length: 15 amino acids. This CDR3 is CASTSTDSPDYGYTF. As DNA, the CDR3 is TGTGCCAGCACCTCGACCGACTCCCCTGACTATGGCTACACCTTC.

The chain employs TRBV7-6 and TRBJ2-7; either TRBD1 or TRBD2 may fit D (6 bases each). V was pared by 1 base and J by 2 bases, with 12 bases between. Germline lookup yields CDR1 SGHVS and CDR2 FNYEAQ. CDR3 length: 15 residues. The CDR3 DNA sequence: TGTGCCAGCAGCTTAGGGGGGGCAGAGACCTACGAGCAGTACTTC. Translated: CASSLGGAETYEQYF.

The genes are TRBV19 and TRBJ1-1; TRBD1 agrees at 9 bases. The CDR3 extends over 13 amino acids. The germline CDR1 and CDR2 sequences are LNHDA and SQIVND (reference sequence). Losses at the gene ends were 3 bases for V and 4 bases for J; bases not matched to a gene: 0. CDR3 coding DNA: TGTGCCAGTAGTATGACAGGGGGCACTGAAGCTTTCTTT. This translates into CASSMTGGTEAFF.

This clone was seen a single time. V gene TRBV3-1 (or the pseudogene TRBV3-2) combines with J gene TRBJ1-3, with 12 bases identical to TRBD1. The V and J ends lost 5 bases and 1 base, in that order; junction bases with no gene match: 6. There are 17 residues in the CDR3. Germline CDR1 is LGHDT and CDR2 is YNNKEL (reference sequence). The CDR3 loop is CASSYGTGGRSGNTIYF. In nucleotides, the CDR3 is TGTGCCAGCAGCTACGGGACAGGGGGCCGGTCTGGAAACACCATATATTTT.

On this clone itself: In the same sample, other DNA sequences code for this CDR3. The chain carries TRBV5-1 and TRBJ2-2; D gene unclear. Germline CDR1 and CDR2: SGHRS and YFSETQ. The CDR3 has 11 amino acids. Trimming took off 4 bases at V and 6 bases at J, with 4 bases between the two ends. For the CDR3, the DNA is TGCGCCAGCAGCCTCTCCGGGGAGCTGTTTTTT. It is translated as CASSLSGELFF. Supplemented by reference TRBV5-1 and TRBJ2-2, the full variable domain reads KAGVTQTPRYLIKTRGQQVTLSCSPISGHRSVSWYQQTPGQGLQFLFEYFSETQRNKGNFPGRFSGRQFSNSRSEMNVSTLELGDSALYLCASSLSGELFFGEGSRLTVL.

V and J are TRBV29-1 and TRBJ2-1; 10 bases match TRBD2. Per germline, CDR1 SQVTM and CDR2 ANQGSEA. The CDR3 consists of 16 residues. Trimming at V came to 4 bases and at J to 7 bases, leaving 13 bases not matched to a gene. The CDR3: CSVGLAGVFVWNEQFF. In nucleotides, the CDR3 is TGCAGCGTTGGGCTAGCGGGAGTTTTCGTGTGGAATGAGCAGTTCTTC.

The genes are TRBV5-4 and TRBJ1-1; D is unresolved. Trimming cost V 0 bases and J 6 bases, with 9 bases left between them. CDR1 is SGHNT, CDR2 YYREEE, per germline (reference sequence). The CDR3 runs 13 residues. In DNA form, the CDR3 reads TGTGCCAGCAGCTTGGTGGGTGGGGCTGAAGCTTTCTTT. This sequence encodes CASSLVGGAEAFF.

The chain combines TRBV9 with TRBJ1-3; no clear D. The germline CDR1 and CDR2 sequences are SGDLS and YYNGEE. The CDR3 loop spans 16 amino acids. The V end was cut by 3 bases, the J end by 3 bases, with 16 bases between. CDR3 loop: CASSELGGSVGNTIYF. The CDR3 nucleotides are TGTGCCAGCAGCGAGCTGGGAGGGAGTGTTGGAAACACCATATATTTT.

The chain combines TRBV7-9 with TRBJ2-5; 8 bases match TRBD2. Unmatched junction bases numbered 15, after V lost 7 bases and J lost 5 bases. Germline V gene sequence: CDR1 SEHNR, CDR2 FQNEAQ (reference sequence). The CDR3 has 16 residues. The CDR3 protein is CASTHNRGGGRETQYF. For the CDR3, the DNA is TGTGCCAGCACCCACAATCGGGGGGGCGGTAGGGAGACCCAGTACTTC.

J is TRBJ2-6 and V is TRBV27, with TRBD1 matching 7 bases. Germline-derived CDR1 and CDR2 are MNHEY and SMNVEV (reference sequence). There are 16 residues in the CDR3. The ends lost 5 bases at V and 2 bases at J; junction bases unmatched: 6. The DNA for the CDR3 is TGTGCCAGCAGTCCCCCCACAGGGGCTGGGGCCAACGTCCTGACTTTC. Translated, it gives CASSPPTGAGANVLTF. The full variable domain, with the rest looked up from reference TRBV27 and TRBJ2-6, is EAQVTQNPRYLITVTGKKLTVTCSQNMNHEYMSWYRQDPGLGLRQIYYSMNVEVTDKGDVPEGYKVSRKEKRNFPLILESPSPNQTSLYFCASSPPTGAGANVLTFGAGSRLTVL.

This sequence joins TRBV6-5 and TRBJ2-4; 14 nucleotides line up with TRBD2. Germline V CDR1 and CDR2: MNHEY, SVGAGI. This CDR3 region has 15 residues. V dropped 8 bases and J dropped 8; count of bases not matched to a gene: 8. The CDR3 here is CASGLAGGPGDIQYF. The CDR3 coding sequence is TGTGCCAGCGGACTAGCGGGGGGACCTGGGGACATTCAGTACTTC.

V is TRBV5-6 and J is TRBJ2-2, with 7 positions matching TRBD1. This CDR3 has 15 residues. In germline, CDR1 is SGHDT, CDR2 YYEEEE. The J segment lost 4 bases and the V segment lost 3 bases, leaving 6 bases of the junction unmatched. Here the CDR3 reads CASSWGTEGTGELFF. The CDR3 region has the DNA TGTGCCAGCAGCTGGGGGACAGAAGGCACCGGGGAGCTGTTTTTT.